The 26 T cell receptor beta chains below come from one sample, sequenced in a study of cytomegalovirus exposure and HLA in healthy donors. Primers included in the PCR were 60 Vbeta and 13 Jbeta primers. Method: immunoSEQ multiplex PCR; TCRdb's copy keeps in-frame clones and lacks some. The sample records about 240,000 clones, roughly 81% being singletons. Sequencing was done on a sample of PBMCs. The receptors were gathered from a girl aged 2 to 9 in good health and CMV-seronegative.

The J gene is TRBJ2-1, the V gene TRBV6-1; D gene ambiguous. The CDR3 spans 16 residues. Looked up from germline, CDR1 is MNHNS and CDR2 is SASEGT. V was trimmed by 2 bases and J by 0 bases, leaving 11 bases between them. In DNA form, the CDR3 reads TGTGCCAGCAGTGAACAAGCACCCTACTCCTACAATGAGCAGTTCTTC. Its protein is CASSEQAPYSYNEQFF.

This chain joins TRBV29-1 and TRBJ2-1, with 9 bases aligning to TRBD1. CDR3 size: 12 residues. Germline V gene sequence: CDR1 SQVTM, CDR2 ANQGSEA. With V trimmed by 7 bases and J by 8 bases, 6 bases remained unmatched. CDR3 DNA sequence: TGCAGCGCCGTGGGACAGGGCCATGAGCAGTTCTTC. Translation gives CSAVGQGHEQFF.

The count of this clone is one. CDR3: CASSLSQTGGPLREQYF. DNA of the CDR3: TGTGCCAGCAGCTTGTCCCAAACGGGAGGGCCTTTACGCGAGCAGTACTTC. The V gene is TRBV5-4, the J gene TRBJ2-7, with 8 bases matching TRBD2. V shed 1 base and J 6 bases; nucleotides not matched to a gene: 15. The germline V gene encodes CDR1 SGHNT and CDR2 YYREEE (reference sequence). The CDR3 totals 17 residues.

The chain uses TRBV28 and TRBJ2-3; 9 nucleotides align to TRBD2. The CDR3 covers 17 residues. J lost 6 bases, V lost 1 base, and 11 bases had no gene match. The germline CDR1 and CDR2 sequences are MDHEN and SYDVKM. In nucleotides, the CDR3 is TGTGCCAGCAGTTTATCAAATCTGCTAGCGGGGACCGATACGCAGTATTTT. Translated, it gives CASSLSNLLAGTDTQYF. The whole variable domain, remainder taken from reference TRBV28 and TRBJ2-3, is DVKVTQSSRYLVKRTGEKVFLECVQDMDHENMFWYRQDPGLGLRLIYFSYDVKMKEKGDIPEGYSVSREKKERFSLILESASTNQTSMYLCASSLSNLLAGTDTQYFGPGTRLTVL.

V and J are TRBV4-1 and TRBJ1-1; 10 bases agree with TRBD1. From germline, CDR1 is MGHRA and CDR2 YSYEKL. This CDR3 region has 14 residues. Germline trimming cut 1 base from V and 6 bases from J; bases unmatched to any gene: 2. The CDR3 DNA reads as TGCGCCAGCAGCCAAGGACAGGGGGCCTCTGAAGCTTTCTTT. Translated: CASSQGQGASEAFF.

The CDR3, as DNA: TGTGCCAGCAGAACGGATCGGGGAAACACTGAAGCTTTCTTT. The encoded protein is CASRTDRGNTEAFF. This chain connects TRBV27 to TRBJ1-1; D gene unclear. Trimming cost V 6 bases and J 2 bases, with 13 bases left between them. Germline loops: CDR1 MNHEY, CDR2 SMNVEV (reference sequence). This CDR3 has 14 amino acids.

The V and J genes are TRBV5-4 and TRBJ2-5, with 12 bases fitting TRBD1. Germline CDR1 SGHNT, CDR2 YYREEE (reference sequence). There are 14 residues in the CDR3. V lost 6 bases to trimming and J lost 6 bases; unmatched junction nucleotides: 6. This chain's CDR3 is CASTPGQGAQTQYF. In DNA, the CDR3 is TGTGCCAGCACACCGGGACAGGGGGCGCAGACCCAGTACTTC.

This clone was seen a few times. V gene TRBV19 combines with J gene TRBJ1-2; unclear D gene. Per the germline V gene, CDR1 is LNHDA and CDR2 is SQIVND (reference sequence). V lost 0 bases to trimming and J lost 0 bases, with 11 bases between them. CDR3 size: 16 residues. CDR3 loop: CASSIEVGLANYGYTF. The DNA for the CDR3 is TGTGCCAGTAGTATAGAGGTCGGACTGGCTAACTATGGCTACACCTTC.

The chain carries TRBV5-4 and TRBJ2-7; 7 nucleotides agree with TRBD1. V gave up 3 bases and J gave up 6 bases; unmatched junction bases: 3. The germline V gene has CDR1 SGHNT and CDR2 YYREEE (reference sequence). This CDR3 region has 12 residues. The chain's CDR3 is CASSWTGTEQYF. As DNA, the CDR3 is TGTGCCAGCAGCTGGACAGGAACCGAGCAGTACTTC. The variable domain in full, completed from reference TRBV5-4 and TRBJ2-7, reads ETGVTQSPTHLIKTRGQQVTLRCSSQSGHNTVSWYQQALGQGPQFIFQYYREEENGRGNFPPRFSGLQFPNYSSELNVNALELDDSALYLCASSWTGTEQYFGPGTRLTVT.

The J gene is TRBJ1-5, the V gene TRBV6-1; no firm D call. Germline lookup yields CDR1 MNHNS and CDR2 SASEGT. The CDR3 length is 15 residues. Trimming removed 2 bases at V and 3 bases at J, with 11 bases between. Here the CDR3 reads CASSETRGTNQPQHF. The DNA of the CDR3 is TGTGCCAGCAGTGAAACGAGAGGCACCAATCAGCCCCAGCATTTT.

The DNA for the CDR3 is TGTGCCAGCAGTTTCCGGGCACAGGGCAACGGGCAGTACTTC. Its protein product is CASSFRAQGNGQYF. The J gene is TRBJ2-7, the V gene TRBV27; perhaps TRBD1 as D (6 bases). The ends were cut back, 3 bases at V and 9 bases at J, with 18 bases in the middle. The CDR3 loop spans 14 amino acids. The V gene's germline CDR1 is MNHEY and CDR2 SMNVEV (reference sequence).

The V gene is TRBV7-9, the J gene TRBJ2-7, with D possibly matching TRBD1 (6 bases). The CDR3 contains 13 residues. Trimming shortened V by 1 base and J by 5 bases, and 9 bases separated the two germline ends. Per the germline V gene, CDR1 is SEHNR and CDR2 is FQNEAQ (reference sequence). The CDR3 DNA follows: TGTGCCAGCAGCTTAGGCAGGGGCGACGAGCAGTACTTC. It yields the protein CASSLGRGDEQYF.

A few counts support this clone. J is TRBJ2-2 and V is TRBV4-2; possible D gene TRBD1, 5 bases. With 3 bases removed from V and 0 bases from J, the gap between germline ends came to 11 bases. The germline V gene has CDR1 LGHNA and CDR2 YNFKEQ. CDR3 size: 16 residues. The DNA of the CDR3 is TGTGCCAGCAGCCAGGCCCAGGGCTCGAACACCGGGGAGCTGTTTTTT. This sequence encodes CASSQAQGSNTGELFF.

The chain carries TRBV10-3 and TRBJ2-5, with 9 bases that match TRBD2. V dropped 10 bases and J dropped 5; count of bases not matched to a gene: 20. In germline, CDR1 is ENHRY, CDR2 SYGVKD. This CDR3 spans 17 amino acids. For the CDR3, the DNA is TGTGCCACACGGCCGGCTAGCGGGGCAGGCCGGGGGGAGACCCAGTACTTC. It translates to CATRPASGAGRGETQYF.

The chain has TRBV7-9 and TRBJ2-7; a possible D gene is TRBD2 (5 bases). The CDR3 runs 14 residues. The V and J ends lost 0 bases and 3 bases respectively, with 9 bases between them. The V gene's germline CDR1 is SEHNR and CDR2 FQNEAQ (reference sequence). The CDR3 region has the DNA TGTGCCAGCAGCTTAGCTGCCGGGATCTACGAGCAGTACTTC. Translated: CASSLAAGIYEQYF. Complete variable domain (other parts from reference TRBV7-9 and TRBJ2-7): DTGVSQNPRHKITKRGQNVTFRCDPISEHNRLYWYRQTLGQGPEFLTYFQNEAQLEKSRLLSDRFSAERPKGSFSTLEIQRTEQGDSAMYLCASSLAAGIYEQYFGPGTRLTVT.

The chain combines TRBV5-5 with TRBJ2-7; D remains ambiguous. The germline V and J ends were trimmed by 3 bases and 3 bases, with 13 bases remaining between them. The V gene's germline CDR1 is SGHKS and CDR2 YYEKEE (reference sequence). The CDR3 loop spans 14 amino acids. CDR3 region: CASSYTMVLYEQYF. The CDR3 DNA reads as TGTGCCAGCAGCTACACCATGGTCCTCTACGAGCAGTACTTC.

The chain has TRBV7-6 and TRBJ1-1; no definite D call. CDR3 length equals 14 residues. Germline V gene sequence: CDR1 SGHVS, CDR2 FNYEAQ. V was cut by 6 bases and J by 1 base, with 12 bases left in between. CDR3 sequence reads: CASSPQAANTEAFF. CDR3 DNA: TGTGCCAGCAGTCCCCAGGCAGCGAACACTGAAGCTTTCTTT. Combining the CDR3 with reference TRBV7-6 and TRBJ1-1 gives the whole variable domain GAGVSQSPRYKVTKRGQDVALRCDPISGHVSLYWYRQALGQGPEFLTYFNYEAQQDKSGLPNDRFSAERPEGSISTLTIQRTEQRDSAMYRCASSPQAANTEAFFGQGTRLTVV.

This chain links TRBV27 with TRBJ2-1; possibly TRBD1 for D (5 bases). V dropped 5 bases and J dropped 5 bases, with 16 bases sitting between them. The germline V gene encodes CDR1 MNHEY and CDR2 SMNVEV (reference sequence). This CDR3 has 15 amino acids. CDR3 loop: CASSPRQTLHNEQFF. CDR3 DNA: TGTGCCAGCAGTCCCCGACAGACACTTCACAATGAGCAGTTCTTC.

V is TRBV27 and J is TRBJ2-3; 7 nucleotides line up with TRBD1. The CDR3 runs 14 residues. Per germline, CDR1 MNHEY and CDR2 SMNVEV (reference sequence). V was clipped by 6 bases and J by 4 bases; unmatched bases: 7. CDR3: CASSSDRVADTQYF. CDR3 nucleotide sequence: TGTGCCAGCAGCTCCGACAGGGTGGCAGATACGCAGTATTTT.

The genes are TRBV19 and TRBJ2-7; TRBD1 matches 9 bases. The CDR3 is 16 amino acids. Trimming cost V 3 bases and J 2 bases; bases outside gene matches: 8. In germline, CDR1 is LNHDA, CDR2 SQIVND (reference sequence). CDR3 nucleotides: TGTGCCAGTAGTATCGGGACAGGGAGTTTCGCCTACGAGCAGTACTTC. Translation: CASSIGTGSFAYEQYF.

The rearrangement links TRBV18 to TRBJ1-5, with a weak D call TRBD1 (6 bases). Trimming left V 2 bases short and J 7 bases short, with 12 bases between. CDR3 length equals 14 residues. Germline loops: CDR1 KGHSH, CDR2 LQKENI. CDR3 residues: CASSPGGVKQPQHF. The CDR3 DNA follows: TGTGCCAGCTCACCAGGGGGCGTGAAACAGCCCCAGCATTTT.

This clone was observed a few times. This chain connects TRBV27 to TRBJ1-5; D call uncertain. Germline loops: CDR1 MNHEY, CDR2 SMNVEV (reference sequence). Deletions cut 4 bases from V and 2 bases from J, with 18 bases between. The CDR3 extends over 17 amino acids. The CDR3 protein is CASSYNVWEAGNQPQHF. The CDR3 DNA sequence: TGTGCCAGCAGTTACAACGTGTGGGAGGCCGGCAATCAGCCCCAGCATTTT.

The chain uses TRBV6-5 and TRBJ1-6; the match to TRBD1 covers 7 bases. The CDR3 is 13 residues long. V lost 6 bases to trimming and J lost 7 bases; unmatched junction nucleotides: 3. Germline assignment: CDR1 MNHEY and CDR2 SVGAGI. In nucleotides, the CDR3 is TGTGCCAGCAGAGGGACAGCAAATTCACCCCTCCACTTT. Its translation: CASRGTANSPLHF.

The J gene is TRBJ2-3, the V gene TRBV2; possibly TRBD1 for D (5 bases). Trimming left V 7 bases short and J 6 bases short, with 8 bases between. Germline V gene data show CDR1 as SNHLY and CDR2 as FYNNEI. The CDR3 sequence is 11 residues long. DNA of the CDR3: TGTGCCAGCACCAGGGTGGATACGCAGTATTTT. Residues: CASTRVDTQYF.

V is TRBV4-1 and J is TRBJ2-3, with D maybe TRBD2 (6 bases). The germline gives CDR1 MGHRA, CDR2 YSYEKL. The CDR3 contains 14 residues. V lost 9 bases and J 4 bases, leaving 17 bases between the germline ends. The CDR3 sequence: CASSGTPGADTQYF. In DNA form, the CDR3 reads TGCGCCAGTTCCGGGACTCCCGGCGCAGATACGCAGTATTTT.

This chain uses TRBV6-1 with TRBJ1-1; TRBD1 matches 8 bases. The junction had 5 bases not matched to a gene; V was cut back by 8 bases and J by 6 bases. The CDR3 length is 12 residues. Germline V gene data show CDR1 as MNHNS and CDR2 as SASEGT. The CDR3: CASCKQGAEAFF. CDR3 nucleotides: TGTGCCAGCTGTAAACAGGGGGCTGAAGCTTTCTTT.